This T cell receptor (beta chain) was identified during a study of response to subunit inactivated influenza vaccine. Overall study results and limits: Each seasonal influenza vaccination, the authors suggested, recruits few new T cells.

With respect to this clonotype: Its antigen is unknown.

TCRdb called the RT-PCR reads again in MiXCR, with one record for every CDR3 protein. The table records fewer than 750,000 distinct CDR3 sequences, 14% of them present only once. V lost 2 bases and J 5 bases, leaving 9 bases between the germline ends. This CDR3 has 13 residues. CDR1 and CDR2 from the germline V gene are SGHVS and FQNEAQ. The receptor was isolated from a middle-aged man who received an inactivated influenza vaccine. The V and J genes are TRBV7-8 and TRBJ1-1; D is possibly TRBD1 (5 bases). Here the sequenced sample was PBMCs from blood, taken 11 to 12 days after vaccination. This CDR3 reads CASSLREGTEAFF. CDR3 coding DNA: TGTGCCAGCAGCTTACGGGAGGGGACTGAAGCTTTCTTT.